Below are 15 T cell receptor beta chains sequenced from a single sample in a study of T cell responses to AZD1222 COVID-19 vaccine. TCRdb keeps only in-frame clones here, not all; method: immunoSEQ multiplex PCR. Of some 96,000 clones in the sample, roughly 89% were seen once. The sequencing here drew on peripheral blood, taken on day 0 of AZD1222 vaccination. These receptors all stem from an adult in good health.

The chain joins TRBV29-1 to TRBJ1-4, with TRBD1 matching over 8 bases. This CDR3 region has 16 residues. Germline V gene sequence: CDR1 SQVTM, CDR2 ANQGSEA. DNA of the CDR3: TGCAGAAAAAACCCAGGGGGCCCTCCTCTTAATGAAAAACTGTTTTTT. Translation gives CRKNPGGPPLNEKLFF.

This clone was seen a handful of times. The chain employs TRBV7-2 and TRBJ1-4; the match to TRBD1 covers 8 bases. V trimming: 0 bases; J trimming: 7 bases; junction bases outside the gene matches: 7. CDR1 is SGHTA, CDR2 FQGNSA, per germline. This CDR3 region has 16 residues. This CDR3 is CASSLARQGLGEKLFF. In nucleotides, the CDR3 is TGTGCCAGCAGCTTAGCCCGACAGGGGTTGGGTGAAAAACTGTTTTTT.

The chain employs TRBV18 and TRBJ1-2; perhaps TRBD1 as D (5 bases). Per germline, CDR1 KGHSH and CDR2 LQKENI. CDR3 length equals 14 residues. Trimming pared 0 bases from V and 2 bases from J, leaving 7 bases between. The CDR3 sequence is CASSPPRQNYGYTF. The CDR3 DNA reads as TGTGCCAGCTCACCACCCAGACAGAACTATGGCTACACCTTC.

This chain links TRBV5-1 with TRBJ1-1; TRBD1 might be the D (6 bases). This CDR3 is built from 17 residues. Trimming took off 0 bases at V and 3 bases at J, with 18 bases between the two ends. CDR1 SGHRS and CDR2 YFSETQ come from the germline V gene. CDR3 residues: CASSLEAVGGAYTEAFF. The DNA of the CDR3 is TGCGCCAGCAGCTTGGAGGCAGTTGGGGGGGCTTACACTGAAGCTTTCTTT.

J is TRBJ2-5 and V is TRBV7-2, with D hard to call. Germline assignment: CDR1 SGHTA and CDR2 FQGNSA. Trimming left V 1 base short and J 7 bases short, with 7 bases between. This CDR3 contains 12 residues. DNA for the CDR3: TGTGCCAGCAGCTTAGATGATGGGACCCAGTACTTC. The encoded protein is CASSLDDGTQYF.

The V gene is TRBV4-2, the J gene TRBJ2-1; D possibly corresponds to TRBD2 (6 bases). The CDR3 extends over 16 amino acids. With 4 bases removed from V and 10 bases from J, the gap between germline ends came to 23 bases. Germline V CDR1 and CDR2: LGHNA, YNFKEQ. The CDR3 here is CASSLDLGTPFREQFF. CDR3 sequence (DNA): TGTGCCAGCAGCCTTGACCTCGGGACTCCTTTTAGGGAGCAGTTCTTC.

The chain uses TRBV29-1 and TRBJ1-1; 7 bases are shared with TRBD1. There are 13 residues in the CDR3. The junction had 5 bases not matched to a gene; V was cut back by 4 bases and J by 3 bases. Per germline, CDR1 SQVTM and CDR2 ANQGSEA. DNA for the CDR3: TGCAGCGTTGGGGCAGGGGGAGACACTGAAGCTTTCTTT. Its translation is CSVGAGGDTEAFF. Looking up the rest from reference TRBV29-1 and TRBJ1-1 gives the full variable domain: SAVISQKPSRDICQRGTSLTIQCQVDSQVTMMFWYRQQPGQSLTLIATANQGSEATYESGFVIDKFPISRPNLTFSTLTVSNMSPEDSSIYLCSVGAGGDTEAFFGQGTRLTVV.

The J gene is TRBJ2-7, the V gene TRBV27; possibly TRBD1 for D (6 bases). There are 14 residues in the CDR3. With 2 bases removed from V and 2 bases from J, the gap between germline ends came to 10 bases. The germline CDR1 and CDR2 sequences are MNHEY and SMNVEV (reference sequence). CDR3 DNA: TGTGCCAGCAGTTTAGGGACACGACCCTACGAGCAGTACTTC. Encoded protein: CASSLGTRPYEQYF.

The CDR3 is CASSEAVSSEGYTF. The CDR3 DNA reads TGTGCCAGCAGTGAAGCGGTCTCCTCGGAGGGCTACACCTTC. The chain carries TRBV2 and TRBJ1-2; D not resolved. Trimming took off 0 bases at V and 8 bases at J, with 13 bases between the two ends. CDR1 is SNHLY and CDR2 is FYNNEI in the germline V gene. The CDR3 totals 14 residues.

This clone showed up just once. The V gene is TRBV19, the J gene TRBJ2-1; tentatively, D is TRBD2 (6 bases). V was trimmed by 4 bases and J by 0 bases, leaving 7 bases between them. The CDR3 length is 14 residues. In germline, CDR1 is LNHDA, CDR2 SQIVND (reference sequence). CDR3 sequence: CASSRGGSYNEQFF. In nucleotides, the CDR3 is TGTGCCAGTAGTAGGGGAGGCTCCTACAATGAGCAGTTCTTC. Based on the CDR3 plus reference TRBV19 and TRBJ2-1, the full variable domain is DGGITQSPKYLFRKEGQNVTLSCEQNLNHDAMYWYRQDPGQGLRLIYYSQIVNDFQKGDIAEGYSVSREKKESFPLTVTSAQKNPTAFYLCASSRGGSYNEQFFGPGTRLTVL.

This chain links TRBV2 with TRBJ1-2, with D maybe TRBD1 (5 bases). V shed 3 bases and J shed 4 bases, with 15 bases lying between them. Germline CDR1 SNHLY, CDR2 FYNNEI. CDR3 size: 15 residues. CDR3 sequence: CASSDLRGIGYGYTF. In DNA, the CDR3 is TGTGCCAGCAGTGATTTGCGGGGGATCGGCTATGGCTACACCTTC.

The V call is TRBV7-8, the J call TRBJ2-2; TRBD2 agrees at 9 bases. The germline V gene encodes CDR1 SGHVS and CDR2 FQNEAQ. The CDR3 length is 20 residues. The junction had 16 bases not matched to a gene; V was cut back by 3 bases and J by 2 bases. The CDR3 DNA sequence: TGTGCCAGCAGCTTCCCACCCCGATTGAGCGGGAGGTATAACACCGGGGAGCTGTTTTTT. Its translation is CASSFPPRLSGRYNTGELFF. The full variable domain, completed using reference TRBV7-8 and TRBJ2-2, is GAGVSQSPRYKVAKRGQDVALRCDPISGHVSLFWYQQALGQGPEFLTYFQNEAQLDKSGLPSDRFFAERPEGSVSTLKIQRTQQEDSAVYLCASSFPPRLSGRYNTGELFFGEGSRLTVL.

The chain is built from TRBV29-1 and TRBJ2-1; weak D call: TRBD1 (5 bases). The ends were cut back, 6 bases at V and 9 bases at J, with 12 bases in the middle. Germline loops: CDR1 SQVTM, CDR2 ANQGSEA. CDR3 size: 11 residues. Here the CDR3 DNA reads TGCAGCGTGCGTCAGGGAACTGAGCAGTTCTTC. It encodes CSVRQGTEQFF.

The chain uses TRBV7-3 and TRBJ2-7; weak D call: TRBD2 (6 bases). The CDR3 consists of 15 residues. Germline V gives CDR1 SGHTA, CDR2 FQGTGA. V lost 5 bases to trimming and J lost 0 bases, with 14 bases between them. The CDR3 nucleotides are TGTGCCAGCAGCCCTGGAGGGGACGCCTCCTACGAGCAGTACTTC. As protein: CASSPGGDASYEQYF.

CDR3 protein: CASSAGTYNSPLHF. CDR3 nucleotide sequence: TGTGCCAGCAGCGCCGGGACCTATAATTCACCCCTCCACTTT. V usage is TRBV9 and J usage is TRBJ1-6; the D is unclear. CDR3 length equals 14 residues. Per germline, CDR1 SGDLS and CDR2 YYNGEE. The V end lost 3 bases, the J end lost 2 bases, and 6 bases lay between the germline ends.